This is a list of T cell receptor beta chains from one sample in a study of shared clonotypes between healthy human individuals. Some clones are missing from TCRdb's copy, which holds only in-frame ones; the method was immunoSEQ multiplex PCR. Here the sample spans 2,500,000 or so clones, 80% to 95% being singletons. Sample: naive CD4+ T cells from PBMCs. Receptors originate from a man between 18 and 35 years old in good health. Some clones in this sample may be carry-over from other donors' samples. The conserved cysteine and the conserved F or W are not part of the CDR3 here. Each record gives: V gene, CDR3 protein.

v_gene: TRBV5-1; CDR3aa: ASSLRQVQETQY
v_gene: TRBV28; CDR3aa: ASSLSLEGEYGYT
v_gene: TRBV11-2; CDR3aa: ASSPRDLPGPEQY
v_gene: TRBV19; CDR3aa: ASSTGGSGRGETQY
v_gene: TRBV21-1; CDR3aa: ASSPHLRVAGGATGQNTGELF
v_gene: TRBV5-1; CDR3aa: ASSLAASGGPREQY
v_gene: TRBV18; CDR3aa: ASSRQAATGANVLT
v_gene: TRBV6-5; CDR3aa: ASRTGIRNSPLH
v_gene: TRBV4-1; CDR3aa: ASSRYRVPNTEAF
v_gene: TRBV5-1; CDR3aa: ASSLYRGDTGELF
v_gene: TRBV7-8; CDR3aa: ASSPRLAANTGELF
v_gene: TRBV4-1; CDR3aa: ASSPNRGRTAGEKLF
v_gene: TRBV5-1; CDR3aa: ASSPAVVSNEQF
v_gene: TRBV6-1; CDR3aa: ASKSTVPSYEQY
v_gene: TRBV10-3; CDR3aa: AIASGKDTQY
v_gene: TRBV28; CDR3aa: ASSFPRDSGQPQH
v_gene: TRBV9; CDR3aa: ASSVGGGRQPQH
v_gene: TRBV18; CDR3aa: ASSEQGSRAQPQH
v_gene: TRBV6-6; CDR3aa: ASSYSGTGFLYGYT
v_gene: TRBV13; CDR3aa: ASSPEGGRRDTQY
v_gene: TRBV28; CDR3aa: ASTPGGASYNEQF
v_gene: TRBV10-3; CDR3aa: AISESGGYYNEQF
v_gene: TRBV5-8; CDR3aa: ASSLEGVWTEAF
v_gene: TRBV4-1; CDR3aa: ASSQGLRVSGNTIY
v_gene: TRBV11-2; CDR3aa: ASSLDMEQPQH
v_gene: TRBV30; CDR3aa: AWSAGGKAGELF
v_gene: TRBV4-2; CDR3aa: ASSQDLQGVQGGYT
v_gene: TRBV28; CDR3aa: ASSTGQGSYEQY
v_gene: TRBV6-1; CDR3aa: ASRPGQGVYEQY
v_gene: TRBV7-3; CDR3aa: ASRFQGVADNEQF
v_gene: TRBV28; CDR3aa: ASSSRQTEAF
v_gene: TRBV5-4; CDR3aa: ASSLGIKGGQF
v_gene: TRBV18; CDR3aa: ASSPNPTDTQY
v_gene: TRBV7-6; CDR3aa: ASSSRPGLAGAKGRIQY
v_gene: TRBV19; CDR3aa: ASSDSAVLPDNQPQH
v_gene: TRBV6-5; CDR3aa: ASSYRDRGHYEQY
v_gene: TRBV25-1; CDR3aa: ASSGIGTPRSSTDTQY
v_gene: TRBV5-1; CDR3aa: ASSPRDRVRSYEQY
v_gene: TRBV19; CDR3aa: ASSDSGRDTQY
v_gene: TRBV11-3; CDR3aa: ASSLRDRGRSGANVLT
v_gene: TRBV5-1; CDR3aa: ASRGAAKETQY
v_gene: TRBV28; CDR3aa: ASSSGPSGANVLT
v_gene: TRBV7-9; CDR3aa: ASSLAVADTQY
v_gene: TRBV2; CDR3aa: ASSEKPGLAGYEQY
v_gene: TRBV5-8; CDR3aa: ASSSLTGSSSYEQY
v_gene: TRBV11-3; CDR3aa: ASSLQLAGNNEQF
v_gene: TRBV5-8; CDR3aa: ASSLRGYGYT
v_gene: TRBV5-1; CDR3aa: ASSLPTTGTTDTQY
v_gene: TRBV5-4; CDR3aa: ASSRGADPTDTQY
v_gene: TRBV18; CDR3aa: ATGLSSYNEQF
v_gene: TRBV28; CDR3aa: ASGSAYYEQY
v_gene: TRBV28; CDR3aa: ASRSGGYEQY
v_gene: TRBV6-5; CDR3aa: ASSSMGGKQETQY
v_gene: TRBV6-5; CDR3aa: ASRTRGGPFNEQF
v_gene: TRBV14; CDR3aa: ASSQDLAAGQIYEQY
v_gene: TRBV7-2; CDR3aa: ASSGQGGEPQH
v_gene: TRBV2; CDR3aa: ASRTDSPEAF